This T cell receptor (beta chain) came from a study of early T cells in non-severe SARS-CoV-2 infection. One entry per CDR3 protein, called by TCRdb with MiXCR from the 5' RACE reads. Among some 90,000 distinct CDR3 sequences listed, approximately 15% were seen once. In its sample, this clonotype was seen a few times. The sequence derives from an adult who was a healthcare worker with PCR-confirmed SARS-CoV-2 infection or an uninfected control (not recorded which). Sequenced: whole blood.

CDR3 nucleotide sequence: TGTGCCAGCAGCCCCCAAGGGGCCCAGAATGAAAAACTGTTTTTT. Translation gives CASSPQGAQNEKLFF. The chain couples TRBV7-2 to TRBJ1-4; weak D call: TRBD1 (5 bases). V lost 5 bases and J 5 bases, leaving 15 bases between the germline ends. The CDR3 is made up of 15 amino acids. Germline CDR1 and CDR2: SGHTA and FQGNSA.